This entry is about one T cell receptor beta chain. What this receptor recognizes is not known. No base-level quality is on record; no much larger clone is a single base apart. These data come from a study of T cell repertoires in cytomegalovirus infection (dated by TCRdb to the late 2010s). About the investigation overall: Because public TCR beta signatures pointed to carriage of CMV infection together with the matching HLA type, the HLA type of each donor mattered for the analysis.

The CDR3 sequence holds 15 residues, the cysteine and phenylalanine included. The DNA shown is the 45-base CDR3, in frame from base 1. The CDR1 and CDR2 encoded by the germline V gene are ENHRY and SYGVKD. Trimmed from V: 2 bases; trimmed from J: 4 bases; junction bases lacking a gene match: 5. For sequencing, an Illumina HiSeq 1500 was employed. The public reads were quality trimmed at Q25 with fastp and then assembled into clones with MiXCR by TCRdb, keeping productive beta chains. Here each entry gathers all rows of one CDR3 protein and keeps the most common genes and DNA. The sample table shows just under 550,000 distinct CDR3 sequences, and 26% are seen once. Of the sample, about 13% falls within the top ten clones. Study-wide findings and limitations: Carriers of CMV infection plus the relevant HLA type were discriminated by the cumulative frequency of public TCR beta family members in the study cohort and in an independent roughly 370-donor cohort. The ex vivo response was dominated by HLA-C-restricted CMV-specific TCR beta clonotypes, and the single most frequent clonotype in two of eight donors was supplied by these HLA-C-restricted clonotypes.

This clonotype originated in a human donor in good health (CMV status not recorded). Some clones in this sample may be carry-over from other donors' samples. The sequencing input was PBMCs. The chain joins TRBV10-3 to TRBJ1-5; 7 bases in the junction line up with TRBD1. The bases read TGTGCCATCAGTGAGGACAGGGTAGGGAATCAGCCCCAGCATTTT. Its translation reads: CAISEDRVGNQPQHF.